The 17 T cell receptor beta chains below come from one sample, sequenced in a study of blood T cell repertoires in COVID-19. Using immunoSEQ multiplex PCR, the repertoire was profiled, and TCRdb retains in-frame clones only, with some absent. Among fewer than 300,000 clones listed, approximately 88% were seen once. The sequenced sample was peripheral blood. The receptors come from a man aged 18 to 30 with active or convalescent COVID-19.

The chain carries TRBV14 and TRBJ1-3, with TRBD1 matching over 8 bases. In germline, CDR1 is SGHDN, CDR2 FVKESK. V shed 5 bases and J 1 base; nucleotides not matched to a gene: 1. This CDR3 contains 14 residues. The CDR3 loop is CASSRTGSGNTIYF. For the CDR3, the DNA is TGTGCCAGCAGCAGGACAGGGTCTGGAAACACCATATATTTT.

This clone was seen a handful of times. The chain carries TRBV18 and TRBJ2-3, with D maybe TRBD1 (5 bases). Germline V gene data show CDR1 as KGHSH and CDR2 as LQKENI. The CDR3 is 15 amino acids. Trimming stripped 3 bases from V and 1 base from J, with 11 bases between. DNA for the CDR3: TGTGCCAGCTCACCCTCGACAGCTGGCACAGATACGCAGTATTTT. Amino acid sequence: CASSPSTAGTDTQYF. The entire variable domain, with the rest obtained from reference TRBV18 and TRBJ2-3, is as follows: NAGVMQNPRHLVRRRGQEARLRCSPMKGHSHVYWYRQLPEEGLKFMVYLQKENIIDESGMPKERFSAEFPKEGPSILRIQQVVRGDSAAYFCASSPSTAGTDTQYFGPGTRLTVL.

The gene calls are TRBV6-1 and TRBJ1-5; 7 bases align to TRBD1. The CDR3 is 15 amino acids. Germline V gives CDR1 MNHNS, CDR2 SASEGT. Unmatched junction bases numbered 9, after V lost 2 bases and J lost 8 bases. The CDR3 DNA is TGTGCCAGCAGTGAAAACAGGGGCGTATGGGAGCCCCAGCATTTT. This sequence encodes CASSENRGVWEPQHF.

The chain links TRBV6-5 to TRBJ2-7, with D possibly being TRBD2 (6 bases). Per germline, CDR1 MNHEY and CDR2 SVGAGI. V was cut by 5 bases and J by 3 bases, with 8 bases left in between. The CDR3 contains 12 residues. The CDR3 protein is CASSPGVYEQYF. The CDR3 DNA is TGTGCCAGCAGTCCGGGGGTCTACGAGCAGTACTTC.

This clone was detected only once. This sequence joins TRBV5-4 and TRBJ1-2; a weak D match, TRBD1 (6 bases). This CDR3 contains 16 residues. Germline CDR1 SGHNT, CDR2 YYREEE (reference sequence). V lost 10 bases, J lost 5 bases, and 27 bases lay in between. CDR3 protein: CASYGTTKTGMYGYTF. CDR3 bases: TGTGCCTCCTATGGAACCACAAAGACAGGAATGTATGGCTACACCTTC.

The CDR3 sequence: CASSLAGSGTQYF. The CDR3 DNA reads TGTGCCAGCAGCTTAGCAGGGTCGGGGACCCAGTACTTC. V is TRBV11-2 and J is TRBJ2-5, with D possibly matching TRBD1 (5 bases). The germline gives CDR1 SGHAT, CDR2 FQNNGV. Between the trimmed V and J ends, which lost 1 base and 7 bases, there was a span of 10 bases. The CDR3 has 13 amino acids.

The chain combines TRBV7-3 with TRBJ2-2; TRBD1 might be the D (6 bases). The CDR3 is made up of 22 amino acids. Trimming cost V 2 bases and J 3 bases, with 31 bases left between them. From germline, CDR1 is SGHTA and CDR2 FQGTGA. CDR3 DNA: TGTGCCAGCAGCTTATACCCTGCGCACAAAAAACCGCCACGACAGGACACCGGGGAGCTGTTTTTT. This sequence encodes CASSLYPAHKKPPRQDTGELFF. Filled out from reference TRBV7-3 and TRBJ2-2, the complete variable domain reads GAGVSQTPSNKVTEKGKYVELRCDPISGHTALYWYRQSLGQGPEFLIYFQGTGAADDSGLPNDRFFAVRPEGSVSTLKIQRTERGDSAVYLCASSLYPAHKKPPRQDTGELFFGEGSRLTVL.

The chain carries TRBV7-2 and TRBJ1-1, with 10 nucleotides matching TRBD1. This CDR3 has 13 amino acids. Germline-derived CDR1 and CDR2 are SGHTA and FQGNSA. With V trimmed by 3 bases and J by 5 bases, 0 bases remained unmatched. The CDR3 sequence is CASSLGQGTEAFF. The CDR3 bases are TGTGCCAGCAGCTTGGGACAGGGGACTGAAGCTTTCTTT.

CDR3 residues: CASSRRIENEQFF. As DNA, the CDR3 is TGCGCCAGCAGCCGCAGGATCGAGAATGAGCAGTTCTTC. J is TRBJ2-1 and V is TRBV4-3; D is ambiguous. Germline-derived CDR1 and CDR2 are LGHNA and YSLEER. The CDR3 covers 13 residues. With 4 bases removed from V and 7 bases from J, the gap between germline ends came to 11 bases.

This clone has just one count. The rearrangement joins TRBV11-2 to TRBJ2-7; 8 bases agree with TRBD1. This CDR3 has 14 residues. The V gene's germline CDR1 is SGHAT and CDR2 FQNNGV. The ends lost 3 bases at V and 4 bases at J; junction bases unmatched: 5. The DNA of the CDR3 is TGTGCCAGCAGCTTTTCGGGACAGGAATACGAGCAGTACTTC. Its translation: CASSFSGQEYEQYF. Supplemented by reference TRBV11-2 and TRBJ2-7, the full variable domain reads EAGVAQSPRYKIIEKRQSVAFWCNPISGHATLYWYQQILGQGPKLLIQFQNNGVVDDSQLPKDRFSAERLKGVDSTLKIQPAKLEDSAVYLCASSFSGQEYEQYFGPGTRLTVT.

This clone was detected only a few times. The chain combines TRBV7-9 with TRBJ2-1; 7 nucleotides match TRBD2. The CDR3 spans 15 residues. V trimming: 1 base; J trimming: 5 bases; junction bases outside the gene matches: 5. CDR1 and CDR2 (germline): SEHNR, FQNEAQ (reference sequence). CDR3 DNA: TGTGCCAGCAGCTTAGGGACTAGTTCCCACAATGAGCAGTTCTTC. Translating it yields CASSLGTSSHNEQFF.

This clone appeared a single time. The chain is built from TRBV6-5 and TRBJ2-5; TRBD1 matches 8 bases. Germline V gene sequence: CDR1 MNHEY, CDR2 SVGAGI. This CDR3 is built from 12 residues. V shed 2 bases, J shed 11 bases, and the junction held 4 bases outside the gene matches. This CDR3 reads CASSYTGGNQYF. Written as DNA, the CDR3 is TGTGCCAGCAGTTACACAGGGGGGAATCAGTACTTC.

The chain employs TRBV2 and TRBJ1-1; 8 bases are a match to TRBD1. The CDR3 contains 12 residues. J was trimmed by 8 bases and V by 1 base; bases with no gene match: 0. Germline lookup yields CDR1 SNHLY and CDR2 FYNNEI. As DNA, the CDR3 is TGTGCCAGCAGTGAAGGACAGGGGGAAGCTTTCTTT. Amino acid sequence: CASSEGQGEAFF.

This clone showed up just once. The CDR3 spells CASRLSGTGGREQYF. CDR3 DNA: TGCGCCAGCAGGCTTTCCGGGACAGGGGGCCGGGAGCAGTACTTC. The chain is built from TRBV23-1 and TRBJ2-7, with TRBD1 matching over 12 bases. TRBV23-1 is an open reading frame, and its role is uncertain. The CDR3 is 15 residues long. The J segment lost 7 bases and the V segment lost 6 bases, leaving 10 bases of the junction unmatched.

This chain links TRBV6-5 with TRBJ1-6; 7 bases agree with TRBD1. From germline, CDR1 is MNHEY and CDR2 SVGAGI. V was clipped by 7 bases and J by 7 bases; unmatched bases: 1. This CDR3 has 12 residues. CDR3 loop: CASIQGNSPLHF. The CDR3 coding sequence is TGTGCCAGCATACAGGGGAATTCACCCCTCCACTTT.

CDR3 in DNA: TGTGCCAGCAGCCCCTATCGACAGGGTGGAAACACCATATATTTT. It is translated as CASSPYRQGGNTIYF. The rearrangement joins TRBV3-1 (or the pseudogene TRBV3-2) to TRBJ1-3, with 7 bases that match TRBD1. V lost 4 bases to trimming and J lost 3 bases; unmatched junction nucleotides: 6. Germline CDR1 reads LGHDT; CDR2 reads YNNKEL (reference sequence). This CDR3 has 15 residues.

This sequence joins TRBV11-2 and TRBJ1-1; D possibly corresponds to TRBD1 (5 bases). The V gene lost 0 bases and the J gene lost 10 bases, with 12 bases spanning the gap. In germline, CDR1 is SGHAT, CDR2 FQNNGV. The CDR3 spans 13 residues. CDR3 in amino acids: CASSLDLDRAAFF. The CDR3 nucleotides read TGTGCCAGCAGCTTAGATCTCGACAGAGCAGCTTTCTTT. Based on the CDR3 plus reference TRBV11-2 and TRBJ1-1, the full variable domain is EAGVAQSPRYKIIEKRQSVAFWCNPISGHATLYWYQQILGQGPKLLIQFQNNGVVDDSQLPKDRFSAERLKGVDSTLKIQPAKLEDSAVYLCASSLDLDRAAFFGQGTRLTVV.